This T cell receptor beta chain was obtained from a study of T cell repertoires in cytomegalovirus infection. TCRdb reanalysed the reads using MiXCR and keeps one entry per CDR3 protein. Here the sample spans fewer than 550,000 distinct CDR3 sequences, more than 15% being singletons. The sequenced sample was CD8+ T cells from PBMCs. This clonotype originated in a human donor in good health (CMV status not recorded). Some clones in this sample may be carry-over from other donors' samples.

The CDR3: CSGEGPGANVLTF. The CDR3, as DNA: TGCAGTGGAGAGGGACCCGGGGCCAACGTCCTGACTTTC. The chain has TRBV20-1 and TRBJ2-6, with D perhaps being TRBD1 or TRBD2 (5 bases each). With 7 bases removed from V and 4 bases from J, the gap between germline ends came to 11 bases. CDR3 size: 13 residues. Germline V gene lookup returns CDR1 DFQATT and CDR2 SNEGSKA (reference sequence).